What follows are 19 T cell receptor beta chains derived from one specimen sequenced in a study of T cells in Graves' hyperthyroidism and ophthalmopathy. Amplification of TCR beta CDR3 regions was performed using RNA transcripts as template. TCR CDR3 underwent first-round RT-PCR with the HTBI primer set. TCRdb ran MiXCR on the multiplex PCR reads and lists one entry per CDR3 protein. Among fewer than 450,000 distinct CDR3 sequences listed, 13% to 15% were seen once. Sequences were obtained from blood. Receptors originate from a woman aged 60-75 years with Graves' ophthalmopathy.

This clonotype was recorded a few times. V usage is TRBV9 and J usage is TRBJ2-1; D is perhaps TRBD1 (6 bases). This CDR3 is built from 14 residues. V lost 1 base and J lost 6, with 11 bases in between. The V gene's germline CDR1 is SGDLS and CDR2 YYNGEE. CDR3 residues: CASSVFPGANEQFF. DNA of the CDR3: TGTGCCAGCAGCGTATTTCCAGGGGCCAATGAGCAGTTCTTC.

This clonotype was detected many times. The rearrangement links TRBV18 to TRBJ2-5, with 8 bases matching TRBD1. The J segment lost 2 bases and the V segment lost 2 bases, leaving 1 base of the junction unmatched. Per the germline V gene, CDR1 is KGHSH and CDR2 is LQKENI. The CDR3 is 14 residues long. CDR3 sequence (DNA): TGTGCCAGCTCACCAACAGGGGGGCAAGAGACCCAGTACTTC. As protein: CASSPTGGQETQYF.

The V call is TRBV11-3, the J call TRBJ2-7, with a weak D call TRBD2 (6 bases). The CDR3 length is 13 residues. Germline values: CDR1 SGHNT, CDR2 YENEEA. Trimming left V 5 bases short and J 2 bases short, with 10 bases between. Here the CDR3 DNA reads TGTGCCAGCAGCCGGTCGGGAGCCTACGAGCAGTACTTC. It yields the protein CASSRSGAYEQYF.

This clonotype was recorded a few times. The rearrangement links TRBV29-1 to TRBJ1-5; 8 bases align to TRBD1. The CDR3 sequence is 13 residues long. Germline lookup yields CDR1 SQVTM and CDR2 ANQGSEA. The V segment lost 6 bases and the J segment 6 bases; nucleotides outside the gene matches: 7. In DNA form, the CDR3 reads TGCAGCGTAAGCGGACAGGGTAGTCAGCCCCAGCATTTT. Its translation is CSVSGQGSQPQHF.

This clonotype was recorded a few times. The V and J genes are TRBV4-1 and TRBJ2-6, with TRBD2 as a possible D gene (6 bases). Germline CDR1 reads MGHRA; CDR2 reads YSYEKL. This CDR3 region has 15 residues. V was shortened by 5 bases and J by 4 bases, with 12 bases between the two germline ends. CDR3 bases: TGCGCCAGCAGCTCCGGGAGCTGGGGGGCCAACGTCCTGACTTTC. It encodes CASSSGSWGANVLTF.

There are a few counts of this clonotype. The J gene is TRBJ2-7, the V gene TRBV15, with 9 bases aligning to TRBD2. The length of the CDR3 is 14 residues. Germline V gene sequence: CDR1 LNHNV, CDR2 YYDKDF (reference sequence). Losses at the gene ends were 4 bases for V and 2 bases for J; bases not matched to a gene: 3. This CDR3 reads CATSKKREAYEQYF. For the CDR3, the DNA is TGTGCCACCAGCAAGAAGCGGGAGGCCTACGAGCAGTACTTC.

This clonotype was seen ten or more times. The chain carries TRBV6-2 or TRBV6-3 and TRBJ2-7; 10 positions match TRBD2. The CDR3 runs to 15 residues. CDR1 is MNHEY, CDR2 SVGEGT, per germline. Losses at the gene ends were 2 bases for V and 3 bases for J; bases not matched to a gene: 4. CDR3: CASSYGSGRIYEQYF. In DNA form, the CDR3 reads TGTGCCAGCAGTTACGGTAGCGGGAGGATCTACGAGCAGTACTTC.

This clonotype has more than one count but fewer than ten. The gene calls are TRBV20-1 and TRBJ2-3, with 11 bases identical to TRBD2. The CDR3 is 15 residues long. Germline-derived CDR1 and CDR2 are DFQATT and SNEGSKA (reference sequence). V was pared by 5 bases and J by 6 bases, with 10 bases of the junction left unmatched. This CDR3 reads CSAATSGTRRDTQYF. For the CDR3, the DNA is TGCAGTGCTGCGACTAGCGGGACCCGAAGGGATACGCAGTATTTT.

This clonotype was picked up many times. V usage is TRBV5-1 and J usage is TRBJ2-1; 7 positions agree with TRBD1. This CDR3 region has 13 residues. With 5 bases clipped from V and 9 bases from J, the junction kept 8 bases outside the gene matches. Germline V gene lookup returns CDR1 SGHRS and CDR2 YFSETQ. The CDR3 nucleotides are TGCGCCAGCAGGCCGACAGGGAAGGGTGAGCAGTTCTTC. This codes for CASRPTGKGEQFF.

The chain couples TRBV6-5 to TRBJ2-3; 8 bases agree with TRBD2. The CDR3 loop spans 15 amino acids. From germline, CDR1 is MNHEY and CDR2 SVGAGI. J was trimmed by 3 bases and V by 6 bases; bases with no gene match: 8. DNA for the CDR3: TGTGCCAGCAGGTCCCGACTAGCGAGAACAGATACGCAGTATTTT. Encoded protein: CASRSRLARTDTQYF.

The chain links TRBV29-1 to TRBJ2-7; D not resolved. The V and J ends lost 2 bases and 2 bases respectively, with 10 bases between them. Per the germline V gene, CDR1 is SQVTM and CDR2 is ANQGSEA. The CDR3 has 13 amino acids. CDR3 bases: TGCAGCGTTGAACGCCTCAACACCTACGAGCAGTACTTC. Its translation: CSVERLNTYEQYF.

This clonotype came up many times. V gene TRBV5-1 combines with J gene TRBJ2-1, with D possibly being TRBD1 or TRBD2 (5 bases each). Germline CDR1 reads SGHRS; CDR2 reads YFSETQ. The CDR3 sequence is 20 residues long. V gave up 4 bases and J gave up 0 bases, with 26 bases separating them. CDR3 DNA: TGCGCCAGCAGCCCTGGGGCCGTACTCGACGGGAAGAGCTCCTACAATGAGCAGTTCTTC. Amino acid sequence: CASSPGAVLDGKSSYNEQFF. The whole variable domain, filled in from reference TRBV5-1 and TRBJ2-1, reads KAGVTQTPRYLIKTRGQQVTLSCSPISGHRSVSWYQQTPGQGLQFLFEYFSETQRNKGNFPGRFSGRQFSNSRSEMNVSTLELGDSALYLCASSPGAVLDGKSSYNEQFFGPGTRLTVL.

Many counts were recorded for this clonotype. The gene calls are TRBV7-8 and TRBJ2-3; maybe TRBD2 (5 bases). Per germline, CDR1 SGHVS and CDR2 FQNEAQ. V dropped 3 bases and J dropped 6 bases, with 13 bases sitting between them. CDR3 length equals 14 residues. The CDR3 coding sequence is TGTGCCAGCAGCTTGGGTGGCCGCGGGGATACGCAGTATTTT. The encoded protein is CASSLGGRGDTQYF.

The V and J genes are TRBV5-1 and TRBJ2-2; 7 bases agree with TRBD1. Trimming at V came to 0 bases and at J to 7 bases, leaving 6 bases not matched to a gene. CDR1 SGHRS and CDR2 YFSETQ come from the germline V gene. The CDR3 length is 15 residues. This CDR3 reads CASSLDGTVNGELFF. The CDR3 DNA is TGCGCCAGCAGCTTGGATGGGACAGTGAACGGGGAGCTGTTTTTT. The variable domain in full, with the rest retrieved from reference TRBV5-1 and TRBJ2-2, is KAGVTQTPRYLIKTRGQQVTLSCSPISGHRSVSWYQQTPGQGLQFLFEYFSETQRNKGNFPGRFSGRQFSNSRSEMNVSTLELGDSALYLCASSLDGTVNGELFFGEGSRLTVL.

This clonotype was picked up a small number of times. The chain has TRBV20-1 and TRBJ1-4; weak D call: TRBD1 (6 bases). With 2 bases removed from V and 7 bases from J, the gap between germline ends came to 8 bases. CDR3 length: 12 amino acids. Germline V lookup: CDR1 DFQATT, CDR2 SNEGSKA (reference sequence). The DNA for the CDR3 is TGCAGTGCTAGACCGGGGGCTGAAAAACTGTTTTTT. Its protein is CSARPGAEKLFF.

The sample holds a few counts of this clonotype. This chain uses TRBV5-1 with TRBJ1-5; 9 bases are shared with TRBD1. The CDR3 length is 14 residues. The germline V gene encodes CDR1 SGHRS and CDR2 YFSETQ. V dropped 4 bases and J dropped 5; count of bases not matched to a gene: 4. The CDR3 nucleotides read TGCGCCAGCAGCCCACAGGGGGCTGATCAGCCCCAGCATTTT. Translation: CASSPQGADQPQHF.

J is TRBJ1-1 and V is TRBV6-9; TRBD1 matches 11 bases. This CDR3 region has 16 residues. Germline-derived CDR1 and CDR2 are MNHGY and SVAAGI. After removal of 3 bases from V and 5 bases from J, the junction contained 8 bases not matched to a gene. In DNA form, the CDR3 reads TGTGCCAGCAGTTACGAGGGACAGGGGGTAGGGACTGAAGCTTTCTTT. Residues: CASSYEGQGVGTEAFF.

CDR3 loop: CASSFEATRGSYNEQYF. The CDR3 nucleotides are TGTGCCAGCAGCTTCGAGGCGACTAGGGGGTCTTACAATGAGCAGTACTTC. V gene TRBV7-2 combines with J gene TRBJ2-1; the D call may be TRBD1 or TRBD2 (6 bases each). The J call may not be correct, given that the DNA end is closer to TRBJ2-7. Germline values: CDR1 SGHTA, CDR2 FQGNSA. The CDR3 is 17 amino acids.

This clonotype was recorded at least ten times. In DNA form, the CDR3 reads TGTGCCAGCAGGCCCTCGGGGGAGGCCACTGAAGCTTTCTTT. Its translation is CASRPSGEATEAFF. The chain uses TRBV7-8 and TRBJ1-1, with a tentative D call TRBD1 (5 bases). This CDR3 spans 14 amino acids. Deletions cut 6 bases from V and 4 bases from J, with 15 bases between. Germline loops: CDR1 SGHVS, CDR2 FQNEAQ. Supplemented by reference TRBV7-8 and TRBJ1-1, the full variable domain reads GAGVSQSPRYKVAKRGQDVALRCDPISGHVSLFWYQQALGQGPEFLTYFQNEAQLDKSGLPSDRFFAERPEGSVSTLKIQRTQQEDSAVYLCASRPSGEATEAFFGQGTRLTVV.